This is a list of T cell receptor beta chains from one sample in a study of T-cell memory formation after mild COVID-19. TCRdb analysed the 5' RACE reads with MiXCR anew, one entry per CDR3 protein. Seen here are some 350,000 distinct CDR3 sequences, roughly 13% observed once, and the top ten hold over 20%. Source material: PBMCs or a T cell subset sorted from them (not recorded which). Receptors originate from a man between 18 and 29 years old who had mild COVID-19 (a few samples of this study predate the infection). Cell type and time point are not known. Both conserved end residues are part of each CDR3. D genes are given only for firm matches. Where a row states a size, it is once, few, many or the class of an expanded clone; other rows omit it.

v_gene	abundance	d_gene	j_gene	CDR3nt	CDR3aa
TRBV7-9	few	TRBD2	TRBJ2-3	TGTGCCAGCAGCTCTCTACTAGCGGGGGTTCTAGATACGCAGTATTTT	CASSSLLAGVLDTQYF
TRBV6-5	few	NA	TRBJ2-2	TGTGCCAGCAGCCGGGGTCCCGGGGAGCTGTTTTTT	CASSRGPGELFF
TRBV4-3	NA	NA	TRBJ1-2	TGCGCCAGCAGCCAAGACCAAAGCAGGGTGTACTATGGCTACACCTTC	CASSQDQSRVYYGYTF
TRBV18	NA	TRBD1	TRBJ2-1	TGTGCCAGCTCAACAGGACAGGCCTACAATGAGCAGTTCTTC	CASSTGQAYNEQFF
TRBV7-3	few	TRBD2	TRBJ2-7	TGTGCCAGCAGCTTAATGGGGGGGACTGCGCCCTACGAGCAGTACTTC	CASSLMGGTAPYEQYF
TRBV7-9	NA	NA	TRBJ2-2	TGTGCCAGCAGCGGACGGGACGGAGCGAACACCGGGGAGCTGTTTTTT	CASSGRDGANTGELFF
TRBV29-1	NA	TRBD2	TRBJ2-3	TGCAGCGTTGGAACCCCTAGCGGCTCTAGCACAGATACGCAGTATTTT	CSVGTPSGSSTDTQYF
TRBV11-2	few	TRBD2	TRBJ2-2	TGTGCCAGCAGCTTTGGGACTAGCCTCGGCGGGGAGCTGTTTTTT	CASSFGTSLGGELFF
TRBV6-5	NA	NA	TRBJ1-6	TGTGCCAGCAGCCTTACACCGGGCCATAATTCACCCCTCCACTTT	CASSLTPGHNSPLHF
TRBV3-1	NA	TRBD2	TRBJ2-1	TGTGCCAGCAGCCAAGATTCCGCTAGCGGGAGCAATGAGCAGTTCTTC	CASSQDSASGSNEQFF
TRBV7-3	NA	NA	TRBJ2-1	TGTGCCAGCAGCTTTGGTCAGGAGGACAATGAGCAGTTCTTC	CASSFGQEDNEQFF
TRBV12-3/TRBV12-4	NA	NA	TRBJ1-6	TGTGCCAGCAGTTTAGTTCAGGGTGGTTCACCCCTCCACTTT	CASSLVQGGSPLHF
TRBV7-2	many	NA	TRBJ2-1	TGTGCCAGCAGCTTATTGGGCAGGGTGAGCTACAATGAGCAGTTCTTC	CASSLLGRVSYNEQFF
TRBV5-1	NA	TRBD1	TRBJ2-2	TGCGCCAGCCGCCGGGACAGGGGATCGGACACCGGGGAGCTGTTTTTT	CASRRDRGSDTGELFF
TRBV5-6	few	NA	TRBJ1-2	TGTGCCAGCAGCTGGGAACAGGGCCGATATGGCTACACCTTC	CASSWEQGRYGYTF
TRBV7-9	NA	TRBD2	TRBJ2-3	TGTGCCAGCAGTTCGACTAGCACTAGCACAGATACGCAGTATTTT	CASSSTSTSTDTQYF
TRBV9	NA	TRBD2	TRBJ2-1	TGTGCCAGCAGCGCCCGGGGCGGGGGGGCCTTCGATGAGCAGTTCTTC	CASSARGGGAFDEQFF
TRBV6-2/TRBV6-3	NA	TRBD2	TRBJ2-1	TGTGCCAGCAGACGGACTAGCGGGGGGCCGGGTAAGGAGCAGTTCTTC	CASRRTSGGPGKEQFF